This T cell receptor (beta chain) stems from a study of T cell responses to AZD1222 COVID-19 vaccine. Notes on the study in general: Repertoire collection took place solely once the T cell response had peaked.

TCRdb's copy holds only in-frame clones and misses some; the assay was immunoSEQ multiplex PCR. The sample lists about 130,000 clones; about nine tenths were seen once. With regard to this clone: Antigen: not known.

V was clipped by 3 bases and J by 9 bases, with 18 bases between them. The length of the CDR3 is 15 residues. The V gene's germline CDR1 is KGHSH and CDR2 LQKENI. The TCR comes from an adult in good health. Sequencing used peripheral blood, obtained on day 0 of AZD1222 vaccination. This chain links TRBV18 with TRBJ2-1; D not certain. The CDR3 DNA is TGTGCCAGCTCACCTCGTGGGCAACGAACGGGTGAGCAGTTCTTC. This gives the protein CASSPRGQRTGEQFF. Supplemented by reference TRBV18 and TRBJ2-1, the full variable domain reads NAGVMQNPRHLVRRRGQEARLRCSPMKGHSHVYWYRQLPEEGLKFMVYLQKENIIDESGMPKERFSAEFPKEGPSILRIQQVVRGDSAAYFCASSPRGQRTGEQFFGPGTRLTVL.